The subject of this entry is one TCR beta chain. Here immunoSEQ multiplex PCR was the method, and the copy in TCRdb shows in-frame clones only, minus some. Of under 85,000 clones listed, 85% to 90% are singletons. These data are taken from a study of OX40 agonist ivuxolimab in advanced cancers. Study details: An agonistic anti-OX40 (CD134) antibody, ivuxolimab, was used to treat the patients. Every 2 weeks, patients got intravenous ivuxolimab at one of six dose levels (0.01-10 mg/kg).

Prior autoimmune disease or systemic immunosuppression barred patients. Germline loops: CDR1 SGHTA, CDR2 FQGNSA. The CDR3 contains 15 residues. Trimming took off 2 bases at V and 0 bases at J, with 8 bases between the two ends. Sample: CD4+ or CD8+ T cells sorted from blood, taken in a trial of the OX40 agonist ivuxolimab. The sequence derives from an adult with an advanced solid tumor such as melanoma, head and neck, liver or kidney cancer. This chain joins TRBV7-2 and TRBJ1-5; weak D call: TRBD1 (5 bases). The CDR3 protein is CASSLYGGSNQPQHF. The CDR3 DNA sequence: TGTGCCAGCAGCTTATATGGGGGTAGCAATCAGCCCCAGCATTTT.